The text below deals with one T cell receptor (beta chain). Its antigen is not identified. The trim removed 4 bases at V and 3 bases at J, leaving 10 bases unmatched. CDR3 length: 16 residues. The germline V gene encodes CDR1 SGHAT and CDR2 FQNNGV. These data belong to a study of T cell repertoires in cytomegalovirus infection. About the study: Recently described HLA-C-restricted plus well-studied HLA-B-restricted CMV epitopes were used. Based on public TCR beta signatures, there were indications of CMV infection and of a matching HLA type.

Study-level points and caveats: Accumulated public TCR beta family frequency recognized individuals carrying CMV together with the relevant HLA. Clonotypes of TCR beta that were HLA-C-restricted and CMV-specific dominated the ex vivo response.

MiXCR was run by TCRdb on the reads, yielding one entry per CDR3 protein. This table holds 700,000 to 950,000 distinct CDR3 sequences, over 25% found once. The input for sequencing was cultured CD8+ T cells from PBMCs, taken from culture after CMV antigen stimulation. This rearrangement joins TRBV11-2 to TRBJ2-3; 7 bases are a match to TRBD2. This receptor was identified in a human donor in good health (CMV status not recorded). Some clones in this sample may be carry-over from other donors' samples. The CDR3 protein is CASSSWSTSLTDTQYF. The DNA of the CDR3 is TGTGCCAGCAGCTCGTGGTCGACTAGCTTAACAGATACGCAGTATTTT. Looking up the rest from reference TRBV11-2 and TRBJ2-3 gives the full variable domain: EAGVAQSPRYKIIEKRQSVAFWCNPISGHATLYWYQQILGQGPKLLIQFQNNGVVDDSQLPKDRFSAERLKGVDSTLKIQPAKLEDSAVYLCASSSWSTSLTDTQYFGPGTRLTVL.